The 25 T cell receptor beta chains reported below all come from one sample, sequenced in a study of technical replicates of blood from several donors. Here immunoSEQ multiplex PCR was the method, and the copy in TCRdb shows in-frame clones only, minus some. The table includes about 80,000 clones, roughly 85% detected once. The sample consisted of PBMCs. The receptor source for this set is a human donor in good health. Some clones in this sample may be carry-over from other donors' samples.

The chain uses TRBV7-9 and TRBJ2-3; 9 bases fit TRBD2. The V gene end was trimmed by 0 bases and the J gene end by 2 bases; junction bases not matched to a gene: 3. CDR1 SEHNR and CDR2 FQNEAQ come from the germline V gene (reference sequence). The CDR3 spans 16 residues. The CDR3 DNA follows: TGTGCCAGCAGCTTAGCAGCGGGGGGTAACACAGATACGCAGTATTTT. It codes for CASSLAAGGNTDTQYF. The variable domain in full, with the rest retrieved from reference TRBV7-9 and TRBJ2-3, is DTGVSQNPRHKITKRGQNVTFRCDPISEHNRLYWYRQTLGQGPEFLTYFQNEAQLEKSRLLSDRFSAERPKGSFSTLEIQRTEQGDSAMYLCASSLAAGGNTDTQYFGPGTRLTVL.

The chain uses TRBV7-2 and TRBJ1-3, with 8 nucleotides matching TRBD1. V lost 0 bases and J lost 7; bases outside the gene matches: 5. The CDR3 extends over 15 amino acids. Germline assignment: CDR1 SGHTA and CDR2 FQGNSA. CDR3 DNA: TGTGCCAGCAGCTTAGCGCGGACAGGGATGAACACCATATATTTT. It specifies CASSLARTGMNTIYF.

This clone has more than one count but fewer than ten. V usage is TRBV27 and J usage is TRBJ1-1, with 8 bases lining up with TRBD1. Trimming removed 6 bases from V and 8 bases from J; junction bases left unmatched: 14. In germline, CDR1 is MNHEY, CDR2 SMNVEV (reference sequence). This CDR3 region has 15 residues. CDR3 in amino acids: CASRPGTGAVSEAFF. The CDR3 DNA reads TGTGCCAGCAGACCGGGGACAGGAGCCGTTTCGGAAGCTTTCTTT.

This chain uses TRBV2 with TRBJ1-2; a weak D match, TRBD1 (5 bases). CDR3 size: 12 residues. Trimming stripped 3 bases from V and 8 bases from J, with 10 bases between. The germline V gene encodes CDR1 SNHLY and CDR2 FYNNEI. The DNA of the CDR3 is TGTGCCAGCAGTGAGGCAGGGCGAGGCTACACCTTC. This translates into CASSEAGRGYTF. Full variable domain (outside the CDR3, taken from reference TRBV2 and TRBJ1-2): EPEVTQTPSHQVTQMGQEVILRCVPISNHLYFYWYRQILGQKVEFLVSFYNNEISEKSEIFDDQFSVERPDGSNFTLKIRSTKLEDSAMYFCASSEAGRGYTFGSGTRLTVV.

The chain recombines TRBV5-1 with TRBJ2-3, with TRBD2 as a possible D gene (5 bases). Looked up from germline, CDR1 is SGHRS and CDR2 is YFSETQ. The V end lost 3 bases, the J end lost 4 bases, and 9 bases lay between the germline ends. This CDR3 spans 13 amino acids. The CDR3 sequence: CASSSLAADTQYF. The CDR3 DNA reads TGCGCCAGCAGCTCGCTAGCTGCAGATACGCAGTATTTT.

The chain is built from TRBV5-1 and TRBJ2-2; 13 nucleotides agree with TRBD2. With 4 bases clipped from V and 6 bases from J, the junction kept 3 bases outside the gene matches. Germline-derived CDR1 and CDR2 are SGHRS and YFSETQ. CDR3 length: 15 amino acids. In DNA form, the CDR3 reads TGCGCCAGCAGCGGACTAGCGGGAGTAGCCGGGGAGCTGTTTTTT. Translation gives CASSGLAGVAGELFF.

The CDR3 DNA is TGTGCCAGCAGCTTGGGCTGGGACAGGGTATACGAGCAGTACTTC. Translated, it gives CASSLGWDRVYEQYF. V usage is TRBV5-6 and J usage is TRBJ2-7, with 9 bases lining up with TRBD1. Trimming removed 0 bases from V and 4 bases from J; junction bases left unmatched: 5. The CDR3 covers 15 residues. CDR1 is SGHDT and CDR2 is YYEEEE in the germline V gene.

The CDR3, as DNA: TGTGCCAGCAGCTCGGTCTTGGCCGGGACTAGCGGCGAGCAGTACTTC. Encoded protein: CASSSVLAGTSGEQYF. The chain carries TRBV5-5 and TRBJ2-7; 11 nucleotides line up with TRBD2. Trimming took 3 bases from V and 6 from J; bases not matched to a gene: 11. Germline loops: CDR1 SGHKS, CDR2 YYEKEE (reference sequence). This CDR3 is 16 amino acids long.

The V call is TRBV5-1, the J call TRBJ2-5; the match to TRBD2 covers 13 bases. CDR1 and CDR2 from the germline V gene are SGHRS and YFSETQ. CDR3 size: 14 residues. The CDR3 sequence is CGSSSGTSGAGWYF. CDR3 bases: TGCGGGAGCAGCTCCGGGACTAGCGGGGCCGGGTGGTACTTC.

The rearrangement joins TRBV4-3 to TRBJ2-1; perhaps TRBD2 as D (5 bases). CDR3 length: 14 amino acids. Trimming left V 0 bases short and J 8 bases short, with 11 bases between. Germline CDR1 is LGHNA and CDR2 is YSLEER. The CDR3 loop reads CASSQDLGAYEQFF. The CDR3 DNA sequence: TGCGCCAGCAGCCAAGATTTGGGAGCCTATGAGCAGTTCTTC.

This clone was seen a handful of times. This chain joins TRBV9 and TRBJ1-5, with D possibly matching TRBD1 (5 bases). V lost 3 bases and J 3 bases, leaving 13 bases between the germline ends. The length of the CDR3 is 15 residues. CDR1 SGDLS and CDR2 YYNGEE come from the germline V gene. CDR3 region: CASSAQGNDNQPQHF. The DNA for the CDR3 is TGTGCCAGCAGCGCTCAGGGTAATGACAATCAGCCCCAGCATTTT.

V is TRBV11-2 and J is TRBJ1-5; D perhaps matches TRBD1 (5 bases). The V and J ends lost 1 base and 6 bases respectively, with 13 bases between them. Germline CDR1 and CDR2: SGHAT and FQNNGV. The CDR3 contains 15 residues. The CDR3 region has the DNA TGTGCCAGCAGCTTAGGGGACGGGGGGGTTCAGCCCCAGCATTTT. Translating it yields CASSLGDGGVQPQHF.

This clone was seen repeatedly, ten times or more. The gene calls are TRBV4-2 and TRBJ1-6, with unresolved D. The CDR3 has 14 residues. The V end was cut by 0 bases, the J end by 7 bases, with 7 bases between. Germline lookup yields CDR1 LGHNA and CDR2 YNFKEQ. The CDR3 DNA sequence: TGTGCCAGCAGCCAAGATGTGGAGAATTCACCCCTCCACTTT. Its translation: CASSQDVENSPLHF.

The chain combines TRBV11-2 with TRBJ1-1, with D perhaps matching TRBD1 (6 bases). Trimming took off 6 bases at V and 5 bases at J, with 13 bases between the two ends. Germline CDR1 reads SGHAT; CDR2 reads FQNNGV. The CDR3 length is 13 residues. The CDR3 coding sequence is TGTGCCAGCAGGGTCGGGGGGCCAACTGAAGCTTTCTTT. Translating gives CASRVGGPTEAFF.

The CDR3 loop is CASSQDSSNNEKLFF. The CDR3 DNA reads as TGTGCCAGCAGCCAAGATAGCAGCAACAATGAAAAACTGTTTTTT. This chain links TRBV14 with TRBJ1-4, with no clear D. CDR3 size: 15 residues. CDR1 and CDR2 from the germline V gene are SGHDN and FVKESK. V shed 0 bases and J shed 5 bases, with 10 bases lying between them.

CDR3 in amino acids: CASSASDSYVEAFF. The CDR3 DNA sequence: TGTGCCAGCAGCGCGTCGGACAGTTATGTTGAAGCTTTCTTT. This rearrangement joins TRBV9 to TRBJ1-1; tentatively, D is TRBD1 (6 bases). CDR3 length: 14 amino acids. Looked up from germline, CDR1 is SGDLS and CDR2 is YYNGEE. V shed 3 bases and J shed 7 bases, with 16 bases lying between them.

The rearrangement joins TRBV5-6 to TRBJ1-2, with no clear D. Germline values: CDR1 SGHDT, CDR2 YYEEEE. CDR3 size: 12 residues. Trimming cost V 1 base and J 4 bases, with 5 bases left between them. The CDR3 DNA sequence: TGTGCCAGCAGCTTGTCCAGCTATGGCTACACCTTC. It translates to CASSLSSYGYTF.

This rearrangement joins TRBV5-4 to TRBJ2-1, with 15 bases aligning to TRBD2. The CDR3 runs 20 residues. The germline CDR1 and CDR2 sequences are SGHNT and YYREEE (reference sequence). V lost 4 bases, J lost 0 bases, and 11 bases stayed unmatched. CDR3 loop: CASSLRTSGRVTSSYNEQFF. DNA for the CDR3: TGTGCCAGCAGCCTGAGGACTAGCGGGAGGGTCACCAGCTCCTACAATGAGCAGTTCTTC.

The genes are TRBV5-1 and TRBJ2-7, with 7 bases fitting TRBD2. Germline-derived CDR1 and CDR2 are SGHRS and YFSETQ. Trimming cost V 0 bases and J 5 bases; bases outside gene matches: 5. There are 14 residues in the CDR3. CDR3 DNA sequence: TGCGCCAGCAGCTTGGACGGGAGCGGGGACGAGCAGTACTTC. It is translated as CASSLDGSGDEQYF.

The CDR3: CASREQGFAGELFF. DNA for the CDR3: TGCGCCAGCCGGGAACAGGGTTTTGCCGGGGAGCTGTTTTTT. The chain uses TRBV5-1 and TRBJ2-2; possible D gene TRBD1, 6 bases. The germline V gene encodes CDR1 SGHRS and CDR2 YFSETQ. The ends were cut back, 7 bases at V and 6 bases at J, with 16 bases in the middle. The CDR3 length is 14 residues.

The rearrangement joins TRBV7-6 to TRBJ2-2; 7 nucleotides align to TRBD1. V shed 5 bases, J shed 5 bases, and the junction held 8 bases outside the gene matches. The CDR3 contains 15 residues. In germline, CDR1 is SGHVS, CDR2 FNYEAQ. CDR3 amino acids: CASSPPGGWTGELFF. The CDR3 nucleotides are TGTGCCAGCAGCCCCCCAGGGGGATGGACCGGGGAGCTGTTTTTT.

This clone was recorded once. The chain employs TRBV25-1 and TRBJ2-1, with a possible D match to TRBD2 (6 bases). Germline CDR1 MGHDK, CDR2 SYGVNS. This CDR3 is 10 amino acids long. The ends were cut back, 8 bases at V and 7 bases at J, with 6 bases in the middle. In nucleotides, the CDR3 is TGTGCCAGCGGGAGGAATGAGCAGTTCTTC. Translating gives CASGRNEQFF.

The V and J genes are TRBV19 and TRBJ2-1; 7 positions agree with TRBD2. V shed 3 bases, J shed 0 bases, and the junction held 5 bases outside the gene matches. CDR1 and CDR2 (germline): LNHDA, SQIVND (reference sequence). CDR3 length: 16 amino acids. This CDR3 is CASSIGGVSSYNEQFF. In DNA form, the CDR3 reads TGTGCCAGTAGTATTGGGGGGGTGAGCTCCTACAATGAGCAGTTCTTC.

The J gene is TRBJ2-7, the V gene TRBV5-1, with TRBD1 matching over 7 bases. V shed 0 bases and J 8 bases; nucleotides not matched to a gene: 8. The length of the CDR3 is 14 residues. Germline CDR1 reads SGHRS; CDR2 reads YFSETQ. The chain's CDR3 is CASSLEGQWGKQYF. CDR3 nucleotide sequence: TGCGCCAGCAGCTTGGAGGGACAGTGGGGAAAGCAGTACTTC.

The CDR3 DNA is TGTGCCAGCAGCCCACGGACAGCCTATAATTCACCCCTCCACTTT. It codes for CASSPRTAYNSPLHF. This chain joins TRBV14 and TRBJ1-6; D perhaps matches TRBD1 (6 bases). Trimming shortened V by 4 bases and J by 2 bases, and 9 bases separated the two germline ends. This CDR3 is 15 amino acids long. CDR1 SGHDN and CDR2 FVKESK come from the germline V gene.